This T cell receptor beta chain is drawn from a study of Ad26.COV2.S vaccination and SARS-CoV-2 variants. Profiling relied on immunoSEQ multiplex PCR, and the TCRdb table lists in-frame clones only, not all of them. The sample holds some 190,000 clones, around 90% seen once. CDR1 is MNHEY, CDR2 SVGAGI, per germline. Trimming removed 6 bases at V and 11 bases at J, with 14 bases between. The length of the CDR3 is 12 residues. Notes on this clone: Its antigen remains unidentified.

Broader study findings: Vaccinated individuals (as opposed to placebo recipients) had higher spike-specific TCR breadth.

The sample in question was peripheral blood, obtained after recovery from COVID-19. The receptor's source is a human donor who had recovered from COVID-19. The rearrangement joins TRBV6-5 to TRBJ1-5; D unresolved. CDR3 sequence (DNA): TGTGCCAGCAGGGAGTCCTCTTATACCCAGCATTTT. It specifies CASRESSYTQHF.